Shown below are 5 T cell receptor beta chains from a single sample sequenced in a study of cytomegalovirus exposure and HLA in healthy donors. The PCR had 60 Vbeta and 13 Jbeta primers. Clones were read by immunoSEQ multiplex PCR, and TCRdb kept only the in-frame ones, dropping some. The sample records about 93,000 clones, roughly 67% being singletons. Sequenced: PBMCs. These TCRs come from a boy aged 5 to 17 in good health and CMV-seropositive.

V gene TRBV4-1 combines with J gene TRBJ2-3, with 9 bases that match TRBD2. Trimming took 0 bases from V and 4 from J; bases not matched to a gene: 14. Germline V gene sequence: CDR1 MGHRA, CDR2 YSYEKL. The CDR3 runs 19 residues. In DNA, the CDR3 is TGCGCCAGCAGCCAAGACCGGGACAAGGGCGGGAGGGCCCCAGATACGCAGTATTTT. It specifies CASSQDRDKGGRAPDTQYF.

V is TRBV7-3 and J is TRBJ2-1; 11 bases match TRBD2. CDR1 SGHTA and CDR2 FQGTGA come from the germline V gene. The CDR3 is made up of 15 amino acids. J was trimmed by 5 bases and V by 5 bases; bases with no gene match: 5. CDR3 residues: CASSTGLAEDNEQFF. DNA of the CDR3: TGTGCCAGCAGCACGGGACTAGCGGAAGACAATGAGCAGTTCTTC.

J is TRBJ1-2 and V is TRBV2; the match to TRBD1 covers 9 bases. In germline, CDR1 is SNHLY, CDR2 FYNNEI. With 3 bases clipped from V and 7 bases from J, the junction kept 6 bases outside the gene matches. The CDR3 contains 14 residues. CDR3 in amino acids: CASSERDRVGGYTF. In DNA form, the CDR3 reads TGTGCCAGCAGTGAGCGGGACAGGGTTGGTGGCTACACCTTC.

The chain combines TRBV6-1 with TRBJ1-5; 8 bases are shared with TRBD1. The CDR3 is made up of 16 amino acids. CDR1 and CDR2 from the germline V gene are MNHNS and SASEGT. V shed 3 bases, J shed 4 bases, and the junction held 8 bases outside the gene matches. The CDR3 here is CASSDWTGKRNQPQHF. Here the CDR3 DNA reads TGTGCCAGCAGTGATTGGACAGGGAAACGTAATCAGCCCCAGCATTTT.

This clone was found once. The chain uses TRBV13 and TRBJ2-5; TRBD1 agrees at 7 bases. The junction had 5 bases not matched to a gene; V was cut back by 5 bases and J by 5 bases. CDR1 and CDR2 (germline): PRHDT, FYEKMQ (reference sequence). CDR3 length equals 13 residues. CDR3 DNA sequence: TGTGCCAGCAGCCATGACAGGGAGGAGACCCAGTACTTC. Its translation is CASSHDREETQYF.